This T cell receptor beta chain was profiled in a study of cytomegalovirus exposure and HLA in healthy donors. Study outcomes and limitations: Compared with the approximately 700-donor mean, an Asian-associated ancestry cluster reportedly had fewer N-insertions, according to a later analysis. Only CMV serostatus was available as immune exposure information.

The PCR employed 60 Vbeta primers together with 13 Jbeta primers. Authors' methods: Roughly 10 million shared chains were among the about 80 million unique TCR beta chains that a later analysis counted. Clones were sequenced by immunoSEQ multiplex PCR, and TCRdb holds only the in-frame ones, with some missing. V, J and clone size reflect that table, while D and trimming were determined from the DNA. The sample records fewer than 200,000 clones, just under 80% being singletons. V dropped 3 bases and J dropped 2 bases, with 14 bases sitting between them. The CDR3 covers 16 residues. Germline CDR1 reads SGHKS; CDR2 reads YYEKEE (reference sequence). This clone was found a few times. Its matching antigen is unknown.

The genes are TRBV5-5 and TRBJ1-4, with D unclear. Sequenced material: PBMCs. The clonotype comes from a man aged 25 to 45 in good health and CMV-seronegative. DNA for the CDR3: TGTGCCAGCAGCTGGAACCGGAGAGGGACTAATGAAAAACTGTTTTTT. Its translation is CASSWNRRGTNEKLFF.